Listed here are 4 T cell receptor beta chains from one sample, sequenced in a study of control samples from healthy donors and cancer patients. TCRdb keeps only in-frame clones here, not all; method: immunoSEQ multiplex PCR. The sample holds about 100,000 clones, approximately 95% seen once. Sample: blood. These receptors were taken from a man aged 18 to 29 in good health.

The rearrangement links TRBV13 to TRBJ1-4, with TRBD1 matching over 9 bases. Per the germline V gene, CDR1 is PRHDT and CDR2 is FYEKMQ (reference sequence). Germline trimming cut 5 bases from V and 5 bases from J; bases unmatched to any gene: 3. The CDR3 sequence is 14 residues long. This CDR3 is CASSPGTGNEKLFF. CDR3 coding DNA: TGTGCCAGCAGCCCAGGGACAGGGAATGAAAAACTGTTTTTT.

This clone was seen just once. This chain links TRBV7-8 with TRBJ2-7; D could derive from TRBD1 or TRBD2 (5 bases each). V lost 4 bases, J lost 2 bases, and 12 bases lay in between. Looked up from germline, CDR1 is SGHVS and CDR2 is FQNEAQ. The length of the CDR3 is 14 residues. The CDR3 nucleotides are TGTGCCAGCAGCTACGGGGACGGAACCTACGAGCAGTACTTC. This codes for CASSYGDGTYEQYF.

CDR3 DNA sequence: TGTGCCAGCAGTTTTGGGGGCCTCCACACCTACGAGCAGTACTTC. Translation gives CASSFGGLHTYEQYF. The chain is built from TRBV28 and TRBJ2-7; tentative D call: TRBD1 (6 bases). Per germline, CDR1 MDHEN and CDR2 SYDVKM. V was pared by 3 bases and J by 2 bases, with 14 bases between. The CDR3 extends over 15 amino acids.

This chain joins TRBV7-9 and TRBJ1-5; D is unclear. This CDR3 is built from 12 residues. CDR1 is SEHNR, CDR2 FQNEAQ, per germline (reference sequence). The V gene lost 5 bases and the J gene lost 7 bases, with 9 bases spanning the gap. The CDR3 DNA follows: TGTGCCAGCAGCCATCCTTGGCAGCCCCAGCATTTT. It is translated as CASSHPWQPQHF.